This T cell receptor (beta chain) was profiled in a study of tissue T cells after allogeneic stem cell transplantation (dated 2022 in TCRdb). General notes on the study: Every GVHD patient got a graft from a donor, with four grafts unmodified and three CD34-selected to deplete T cells. When multiple samples of a tissue were available, H&E sections were reviewed by a pathologist, and samples with histologically apparent lymphocytes were prioritized for sequencing. Using research autopsies of patients with and without GVHD, plus mouse models of GVHD, the study profiled TCR beta repertoires across many tissues. On the human side, the study was prospective and observational, with no blinding or randomization.

The receptor library was made with the immunoSEQ multiplex PCR assay. Adaptive Biotechnologies performed the TCRbeta CDR3 sequencing at survey depth and reported CDR3 sequences, V/J genes, productive frequency and template counts. Amplification of TCR beta CDR3 regions started from genomic DNA instead of RNA. The authors processed their data as follows. Jensen-Shannon divergence was used to quantify pairwise repertoire overlap between tissues, with a value of 1 indicating complete divergence and a value of 0 indicating identical repertoires. Based on pairwise JSD values, tissues were grouped by single-linkage agglomerative hierarchical clustering, and the results were shown as dendrograms. All patient samples were analyzed with GLIPH2 using simulation_depth 1000, kmer_min_depth 3 and cdr3_length_cutoff 8, and only groups containing more than two unique CDR3s were kept. A standardized tissue-overlap score was generated by extrapolating Jaccard GLIPH-group overlap across patients to a standard repertoire size of 1000 clones. Associations of diversity with clinical or experimental variables used linear mixed-effect models with tissue fixed effects and individual random effects. Drawn from immuneACCESS, this table holds only the in-frame rearrangements with V and J called that TCRdb kept. Clones are partly lost; checked studies trace under half to an unresolved V gene and leave the rest unexplained. That table gives V, J and clone size, and the DNA gave D and trimming. This sample lists around 2,000 clones; around three fifths were detected once. The ten largest account for 16% of the sample.

Overall study outcomes, separate from this receptor: The study did not establish which tissue TCRs were alloreactive or antigen-specific, and some clones may have been host cells that persisted. Not many T cell clones showed up in more than one patient, yet clustering based on motifs uncovered repertoire signatures that were shared across patients in a tissue-specific way. Within patients, how anatomically similar the tissues were was a key factor in shaping TCR repertoire composition, regardless of disease or transplant status. In both patients and mice, T cells from blood and spleen picked up only a limited part of the TCR repertoire that was detected in tissues. A small and clinically heterogeneous patient cohort was studied, and sampling depth was acknowledged as a limitation.

As regards this clone: What this receptor recognizes is not known. Qualities for individual bases were not recorded, and no much larger clone is one base off.

The time point label corresponds to: human tissue collected at research (rapid) autopsy. Over a roughly three-year period, a research-autopsy study prospectively enrolled seven adult allo-HCT recipients who had steroid-refractory GVHD. Gastrointestinal GVHD was present in all GVHD patients, several lines of GVHD-directed therapy were administered to all GVHD patients, and skin involvement was additionally present in about 5 GVHD patients. Autopsy tissues, which were obtained after a median post-mortem interval of approximately 10 hours, included GI sites from esophagus to rectum, liver, skin and lymphoid organs including spleen. Each autopsy specimen was bisected, with one portion flash-frozen in liquid nitrogen and the remainder formalin-fixed, and the outer muscle layers of GI specimens were removed. Genomic DNA was extracted from frozen tissues using the Mag-Bind Blood & Tissue DNA HDQ 96 Kit on a Chemagic 360 or the DNeasy Blood & Tissue Kit. Extracted DNA was further purified with the Genomic DNA Clean & Concentrator-25 kit because of concern about red blood cell contamination.

This TCR was sampled from a male patient at least 60 years old with steroid-refractory graft-versus-host disease after an allogeneic stem cell transplant. Following transplantation, part of the T cell population may be supplied by the graft donor rather than the patient. The sample consisted of ileal tissue, taken at autopsy.

The CDR3 sequence is CASAYSGNTIYF. The nucleotides read TGTGCTAGTGCGTACTCTGGAAACACCATATATTTT. Recombination connected TRBV12-5 to TRBJ1-3, with the D segment identity uncertain. Via the germline V gene, CDR1 is LGHNT and CDR2 FRNRAP. V is clipped by 7 bases and J by 0 bases, and the sequence between their germline boundaries is 4 bases long. The CDR3, from cysteine to phenylalanine, totals 12 residues. Of the read, only the CDR3 DNA is kept; its 36 bases are in frame from base 1.